The next 25 T cell receptor beta chains were all read from a single sample in a study of blood T cell repertoires in COVID-19. Profiling relied on immunoSEQ multiplex PCR, and the TCRdb table lists in-frame clones only, not all of them. The sample carries roughly 160,000 clones, approximately 86% recorded once. The sequenced sample was PBMCs or T cells enriched from blood (not recorded which). The source of these receptors is a man in his fifties or sixties who had recovered from COVID-19.

J is TRBJ1-1 and V is TRBV27, with D unresolved. Germline values: CDR1 MNHEY, CDR2 SMNVEV (reference sequence). This CDR3 contains 13 residues. V dropped 1 base and J dropped 4 bases, with 7 bases sitting between them. The CDR3 loop reads CASSLLKFTEAFF. CDR3 nucleotides: TGTGCCAGCAGTTTATTAAAATTCACTGAAGCTTTCTTT.

CDR3 sequence (DNA): TGCGCCAGCAGCCCCCGGGAGAACACTGAAGCTTTCTTT. Translating gives CASSPRENTEAFF. This sequence joins TRBV5-1 and TRBJ1-1; D call uncertain. V was pared by 4 bases and J by 1 base, with 8 bases between. Germline V gene sequence: CDR1 SGHRS, CDR2 YFSETQ. The CDR3 runs 13 residues.

The chain couples TRBV7-2 to TRBJ1-2, with 10 positions matching TRBD1. The CDR3 is made up of 15 amino acids. Unmatched junction bases numbered 6, after V lost 0 bases and J lost 8 bases. Germline CDR1 SGHTA, CDR2 FQGNSA. The CDR3 is CASSLAVTGGAGYTF. In nucleotides, the CDR3 is TGTGCCAGCAGCTTAGCGGTGACAGGGGGCGCGGGCTACACCTTC.

The rearrangement joins TRBV19 to TRBJ2-1; weak D call: TRBD2 (7 bases). Trimming took off 9 bases at V and 9 bases at J, with 18 bases between the two ends. The CDR3 has 13 residues. Germline loops: CDR1 LNHDA, CDR2 SQIVND (reference sequence). CDR3 DNA sequence: TGTGCCAGCAGCTTAGGGGGGGCTGGTGAGCAGTTCTTC. Translating it yields CASSLGGAGEQFF.

The chain carries TRBV7-2 and TRBJ2-2, with D perhaps matching TRBD1 (8 bases). This CDR3 contains 15 residues. Germline V CDR1 and CDR2: SGHTA, FQGNSA. V dropped 4 bases and J dropped 5 bases, with 14 bases sitting between them. The CDR3 sequence: CASSSNRGGTGELFF. The CDR3, as DNA: TGTGCCAGCAGCTCAAACAGGGGGGGGACCGGGGAGCTGTTTTTT.

This chain's CDR3 is CASSVDIGLAGEGDTQYF. The CDR3 DNA reads TGTGCCAGCAGCGTGGATATAGGACTAGCGGGGGAGGGGGATACGCAGTATTTT. The chain joins TRBV9 to TRBJ2-3, with 13 bases that match TRBD2. The V gene's germline CDR1 is SGDLS and CDR2 YYNGEE. CDR3 size: 18 residues. J lost 6 bases, V lost 2 bases, and 12 bases had no gene match.

V and J are TRBV15 and TRBJ2-7; D is unclear. The germline CDR1 and CDR2 sequences are LNHNV and YYDKDF (reference sequence). Trimming took off 0 bases at V and 7 bases at J, with 10 bases between the two ends. The CDR3 totals 13 residues. For the CDR3, the DNA is TGTGCCACCAGCAGAGATTCGATCCGGGAGCAGTACTTC. Its translation is CATSRDSIREQYF. The full variable domain, completed using reference TRBV15 and TRBJ2-7, is DAMVIQNPRYQVTQFGKPVTLSCSQTLNHNVMYWYQQKSSQAPKLLFHYYDKDFNNEADTPDNFQSRRPNTSFCFLDIRSPGLGDTAMYLCATSRDSIREQYFGPGTRLTVT.

The chain combines TRBV6-5 with TRBJ2-5; TRBD2 matches 7 bases. The V segment lost 6 bases and the J segment 5 bases; nucleotides outside the gene matches: 12. The CDR3 sequence is 15 residues long. From germline, CDR1 is MNHEY and CDR2 SVGAGI. CDR3 region: CASRPTFGGWETQYF. CDR3 DNA: TGTGCCAGCAGACCTACCTTCGGGGGGTGGGAGACCCAGTACTTC.

Comments on this clone: This sample also contains other DNA sequences that code for the same CDR3. This chain joins TRBV3-1 (or the pseudogene TRBV3-2) and TRBJ1-3; D unresolved. This CDR3 has 13 amino acids. Germline lookup yields CDR1 LGHDT and CDR2 YNNKEL (reference sequence). V was cut by 1 base and J by 7 bases, with 8 bases left in between. The CDR3 region has the DNA TGTGCCAGCAGCCAAGTTGGAGGGAACACCATATATTTT. Protein product: CASSQVGGNTIYF.

The CDR3 sequence: CASSPGTGLEAFF. The CDR3 bases are TGTGCCAGCAGCCCCGGGACAGGCTTAGAGGCTTTCTTT. The chain employs TRBV11-3 and TRBJ1-1; TRBD1 matches at 8 bases. CDR1 and CDR2 from the germline V gene are SGHNT and YENEEA. V lost 5 bases and J lost 11; bases outside the gene matches: 10. This CDR3 has 13 residues.

V usage is TRBV21-1 and J usage is TRBJ2-3; the table's TRBD2 call for D was not verified on the DNA. TRBV21-1 is annotated as a pseudogene. The CDR3 is 18 residues long. In DNA form, the CDR3 reads TGTGCCAGCAGCAGGGGGGCCCATAGCGGGAATATCACAGATACGCAGTATTTT. Translation: CASSRGAHSGNITDTQYF.

This chain connects TRBV6-4 to TRBJ2-3; the match to TRBD2 covers 8 bases. CDR1 and CDR2 from the germline V gene are MRHNA and SNTAGT. Trimming cost V 3 bases and J 0 bases; bases outside gene matches: 2. The CDR3 contains 15 residues. Here the CDR3 reads CASSESGSSTDTQYF. DNA of the CDR3: TGTGCCAGCAGTGAAAGCGGGAGTAGCACAGATACGCAGTATTTT.

In regard to this clone: Other DNA sequences from this sample encode an identical CDR3 as well. The chain carries TRBV28 and TRBJ1-1, with 8 bases aligning to TRBD1. The CDR3 spans 15 residues. Germline trimming cut 5 bases from V and 1 base from J; bases unmatched to any gene: 6. Germline V gene sequence: CDR1 MDHEN, CDR2 SYDVKM. CDR3 DNA: TGTGCCAGCAGTCCGGACAGGGAAGAGAACACTGAAGCTTTCTTT. Its protein product is CASSPDREENTEAFF.

There are a few counts of this clone. The CDR3 here is CASSSGQLSYNSPLHF. CDR3 DNA sequence: TGTGCCAGCAGCTCTGGACAGCTATCCTATAATTCACCCCTCCACTTT. The V gene is TRBV21-1, the J gene TRBJ1-6; the DNA was not used to check the table's D call, TRBD1. TRBV21-1 is assigned pseudogene status. The CDR3 has 16 residues.

This clone was detected only once. The rearrangement uses TRBV5-6 and TRBJ2-5; 7 bases are shared with TRBD2. The CDR3 contains 14 residues. Germline CDR1 reads SGHDT; CDR2 reads YYEEEE. J gave up 1 base and V 4 bases, and 4 bases lay outside the gene matches. CDR3 sequence reads: CASSRRGSQETQYF. CDR3 bases: TGTGCCAGCAGCCGGCGGGGGAGCCAAGAGACCCAGTACTTC.

The V call is TRBV7-3, the J call TRBJ2-3, with TRBD2 identical over 11 bases. CDR3 size: 16 residues. Germline lookup yields CDR1 SGHTA and CDR2 FQGTGA. The V and J ends lost 5 bases and 2 bases, in that order; junction bases with no gene match: 6. The CDR3 sequence is CASSPRTSGPTDTQYF. DNA of the CDR3: TGTGCCAGCAGCCCCAGGACTAGCGGGCCCACAGATACGCAGTATTTT.

The chain carries TRBV28 and TRBJ1-4; perhaps TRBD1 as D (5 bases). Germline values: CDR1 MDHEN, CDR2 SYDVKM. This CDR3 has 15 residues. Trimming removed 3 bases at V and 5 bases at J, with 13 bases between. The CDR3 nucleotides read TGTGCCAGCAGTTTGGGGAGGGCAGGGAATGAAAAACTGTTTTTT. Amino acid sequence: CASSLGRAGNEKLFF.

This clone is a singleton in its sample. The chain joins TRBV28 to TRBJ1-2; possible D gene TRBD1, 5 bases. The CDR3 extends over 14 amino acids. V was shortened by 8 bases and J by 1 base, with 14 bases between the two germline ends. The germline V gene has CDR1 MDHEN and CDR2 SYDVKM. The CDR3 bases are TGTGCCAGCGGCCCGGGGGGGGTTAACTATGGCTACACCTTC. It translates to CASGPGGVNYGYTF.

This clone was observed at least ten times. The V call is TRBV28, the J call TRBJ1-5; D may be TRBD1 (5 bases). Trimming stripped 6 bases from V and 9 bases from J, with 21 bases between. Germline V gives CDR1 MDHEN, CDR2 SYDVKM. The CDR3 sequence is 15 residues long. The CDR3 sequence: CASRRTRASGWPQHF. CDR3 nucleotide sequence: TGTGCCAGCAGAAGGACCAGGGCCTCGGGTTGGCCCCAGCATTTT.

This chain connects TRBV6-5 to TRBJ1-4; tentatively, D is TRBD1 (5 bases). CDR1 and CDR2 (germline): MNHEY, SVGAGI. The CDR3 is 13 amino acids. V shed 6 bases and J shed 8 bases, with 13 bases lying between them. The CDR3 here is CASRAPGWEKLFF. DNA for the CDR3: TGTGCCAGCAGAGCTCCAGGGTGGGAAAAACTGTTTTTT.

This clone was seen more than once but under ten times. This chain links TRBV30 with TRBJ2-7; D is possibly TRBD1 (5 bases). In germline, CDR1 is GTSNPN, CDR2 SVGIG (reference sequence). The V gene lost 8 bases and the J gene lost 1 base, with 6 bases spanning the gap. This CDR3 has 10 amino acids. In DNA form, the CDR3 reads TGTGCCCGACAGTCCTACGAGCAGTACTTC. Its translation is CARQSYEQYF.

The CDR3 DNA is TGTGCCAGCAGTTTATGGGACAGGACCAGGGCCTATAATTCACCCCTCCACTTT. It specifies CASSLWDRTRAYNSPLHF. The J gene is TRBJ1-6, the V gene TRBV28; 7 bases line up with TRBD1. V gave up 0 bases and J gave up 2 bases; unmatched junction bases: 7. The CDR3 length is 18 residues. In germline, CDR1 is MDHEN, CDR2 SYDVKM.

The V gene is TRBV28, the J gene TRBJ1-2; D is unclear. There are 16 residues in the CDR3. From germline, CDR1 is MDHEN and CDR2 SYDVKM. The ends were cut back, 0 bases at V and 4 bases at J, with 15 bases in the middle. The CDR3 region is CASSLWKAPSGYGYTF. CDR3 DNA sequence: TGTGCCAGCAGTTTATGGAAAGCACCCTCGGGCTATGGCTACACCTTC.

The chain has TRBV4-1 and TRBJ1-2, with a tentative D call TRBD1 (6 bases). Germline V gene data show CDR1 as MGHRA and CDR2 as YSYEKL. The CDR3 has 14 residues. Trimming stripped 0 bases from V and 8 bases from J, with 13 bases between. The DNA of the CDR3 is TGCGCCAGCAGCCAAGATTTGGGGGCGCGAGGCTACACCTTC. Translated, it gives CASSQDLGARGYTF.

The count of this clone is one. The chain employs TRBV6-6 and TRBJ2-7, with 10 nucleotides matching TRBD1. The CDR3 contains 14 residues. V shed 2 bases and J 6 bases; nucleotides not matched to a gene: 4. Germline CDR1 MNHNY, CDR2 SVGAGI (reference sequence). The CDR3 bases are TGTGCCAGCAGTTACGGGGACAGGGGACGCGAGCAGTACTTC. Translating gives CASSYGDRGREQYF.